This TCR beta chain originates from a study of Graves' ophthalmopathy and Graves' hyperthyroidism. The study amplified TCR beta CDR3 regions using RNA transcripts. HTBI-primed RT-PCR formed the first round, and a multiplex PCR formed the second. One entry per CDR3 protein results from TCRdb running MiXCR on the multiplex PCR reads. The sample holds some 400,000 distinct CDR3 sequences, approximately 20% seen once. Germline V CDR1 and CDR2: SGHDN, FVKESK. With 2 bases clipped from V and 5 bases from J, the junction kept 13 bases outside the gene matches. CDR3 length: 17 residues. This clonotype was found many times.

The gene calls are TRBV14 and TRBJ1-2; 8 bases are a match to TRBD1. The material sequenced was peripheral blood. The receptor was isolated from a woman aged 18-30 years with Graves' ophthalmopathy. The CDR3 DNA is TGTGCCAGCAGCCAACGGCAAGCCCAGGACAGGGTGTATGGCTACACCTTC. This translates into CASSQRQAQDRVYGYTF.